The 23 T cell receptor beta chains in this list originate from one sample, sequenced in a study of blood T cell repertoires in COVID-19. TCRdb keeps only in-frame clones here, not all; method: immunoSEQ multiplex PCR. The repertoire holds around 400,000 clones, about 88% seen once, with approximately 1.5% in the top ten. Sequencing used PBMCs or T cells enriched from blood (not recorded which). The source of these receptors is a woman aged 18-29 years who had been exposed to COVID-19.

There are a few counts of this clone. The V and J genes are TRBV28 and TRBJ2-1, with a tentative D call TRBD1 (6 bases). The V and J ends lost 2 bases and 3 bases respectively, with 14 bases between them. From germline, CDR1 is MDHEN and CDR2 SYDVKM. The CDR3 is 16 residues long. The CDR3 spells CASSLGDTIIYNEQFF. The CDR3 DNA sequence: TGTGCCAGCAGTTTAGGGGACACAATCATCTACAATGAGCAGTTCTTC.

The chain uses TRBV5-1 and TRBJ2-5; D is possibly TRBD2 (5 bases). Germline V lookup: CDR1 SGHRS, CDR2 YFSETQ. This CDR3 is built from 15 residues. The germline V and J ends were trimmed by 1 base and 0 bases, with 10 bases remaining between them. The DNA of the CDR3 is TGCGCCAGCAGCTTGAATCGAGGGAACCAAGAGACCCAGTACTTC. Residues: CASSLNRGNQETQYF.

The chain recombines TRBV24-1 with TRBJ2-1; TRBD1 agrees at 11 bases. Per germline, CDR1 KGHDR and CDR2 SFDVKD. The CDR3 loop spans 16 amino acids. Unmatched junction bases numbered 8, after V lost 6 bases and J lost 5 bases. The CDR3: CATSPAGTGGHNEQFF. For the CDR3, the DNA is TGTGCCACCAGTCCGGCAGGGACAGGGGGGCACAATGAGCAGTTCTTC.

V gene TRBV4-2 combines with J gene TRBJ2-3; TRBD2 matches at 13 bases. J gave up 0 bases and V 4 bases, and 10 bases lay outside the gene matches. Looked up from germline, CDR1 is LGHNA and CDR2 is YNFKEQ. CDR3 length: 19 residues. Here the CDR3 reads CASSPPSTSGGASTDTQYF. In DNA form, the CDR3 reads TGTGCCAGCAGCCCTCCCTCCACTAGCGGGGGGGCCAGCACAGATACGCAGTATTTT.

CDR3 nucleotide sequence: TGTGCCAGCTCACCAATTCAGGGGGTGAACACTGAAGCTTTCTTT. Its translation is CASSPIQGVNTEAFF. The V gene is TRBV18, the J gene TRBJ1-1, with 7 nucleotides matching TRBD1. The CDR3 has 15 residues. Germline V gene lookup returns CDR1 KGHSH and CDR2 LQKENI. The ends lost 2 bases at V and 0 bases at J; junction bases unmatched: 3.

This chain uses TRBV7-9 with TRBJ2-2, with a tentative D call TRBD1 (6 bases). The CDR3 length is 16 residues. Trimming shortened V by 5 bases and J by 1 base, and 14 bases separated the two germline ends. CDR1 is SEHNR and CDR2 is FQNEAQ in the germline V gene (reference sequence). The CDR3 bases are TGTGCCAGCAGCGACAACAGGGATCGGAACACCGGGGAGCTGTTTTTT. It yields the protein CASSDNRDRNTGELFF.

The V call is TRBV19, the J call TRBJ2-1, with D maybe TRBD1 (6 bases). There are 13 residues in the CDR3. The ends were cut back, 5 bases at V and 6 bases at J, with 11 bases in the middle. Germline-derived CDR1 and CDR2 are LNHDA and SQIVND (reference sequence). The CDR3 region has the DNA TGTGCCAGTAGTTTCGGGACATTCAATGAGCAGTTCTTC. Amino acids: CASSFGTFNEQFF.

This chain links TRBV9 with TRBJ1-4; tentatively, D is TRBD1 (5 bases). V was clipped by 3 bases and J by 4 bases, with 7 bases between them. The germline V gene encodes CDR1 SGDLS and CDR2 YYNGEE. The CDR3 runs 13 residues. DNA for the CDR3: TGTGCCAGCAGCGGACAGAGTAATGAAAAACTGTTTTTT. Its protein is CASSGQSNEKLFF.

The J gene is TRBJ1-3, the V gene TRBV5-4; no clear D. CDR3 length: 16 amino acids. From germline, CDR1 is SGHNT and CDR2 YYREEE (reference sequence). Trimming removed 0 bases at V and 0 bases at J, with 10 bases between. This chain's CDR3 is CASSLDLRDSGNTIYF. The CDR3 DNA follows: TGTGCCAGCAGCTTGGACTTGCGAGACTCTGGAAACACCATATATTTT.

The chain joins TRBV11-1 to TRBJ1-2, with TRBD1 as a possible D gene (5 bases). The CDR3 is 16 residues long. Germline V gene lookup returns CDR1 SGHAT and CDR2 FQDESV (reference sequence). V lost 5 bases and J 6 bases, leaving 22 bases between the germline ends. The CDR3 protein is CASSPVAGPRGDGYTF. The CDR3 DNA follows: TGTGCCAGCAGCCCGGTGGCAGGGCCTCGTGGGGATGGCTACACCTTC. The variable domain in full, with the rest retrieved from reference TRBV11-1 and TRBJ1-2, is EAEVAQSPRYKITEKSQAVAFWCDPISGHATLYWYRQILGQGPELLVQFQDESVVDDSQLPKDRFSAERLKGVDSTLKIQPAELGDSAMYLCASSPVAGPRGDGYTFGSGTRLTVV.

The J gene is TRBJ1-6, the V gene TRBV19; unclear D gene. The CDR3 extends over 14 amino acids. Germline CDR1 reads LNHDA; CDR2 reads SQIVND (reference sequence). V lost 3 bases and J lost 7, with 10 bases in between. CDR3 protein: CASSIMGRNSPLHF. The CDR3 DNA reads TGTGCCAGTAGTATCATGGGCAGAAATTCACCCCTCCACTTT.

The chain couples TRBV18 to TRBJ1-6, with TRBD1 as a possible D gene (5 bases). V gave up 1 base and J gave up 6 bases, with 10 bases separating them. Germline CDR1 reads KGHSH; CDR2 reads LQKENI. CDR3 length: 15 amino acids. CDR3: CASSPLREGNSPLHF. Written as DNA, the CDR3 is TGTGCCAGCTCACCACTCAGGGAAGGTAATTCACCCCTCCACTTT. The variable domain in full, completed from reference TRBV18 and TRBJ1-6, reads NAGVMQNPRHLVRRRGQEARLRCSPMKGHSHVYWYRQLPEEGLKFMVYLQKENIIDESGMPKERFSAEFPKEGPSILRIQQVVRGDSAAYFCASSPLREGNSPLHFGNGTRLTVT.

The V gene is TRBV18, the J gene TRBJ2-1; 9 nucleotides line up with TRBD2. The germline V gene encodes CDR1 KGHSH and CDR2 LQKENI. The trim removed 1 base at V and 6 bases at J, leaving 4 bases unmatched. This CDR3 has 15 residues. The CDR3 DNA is TGTGCCAGCTCACCACTAGGCGGGGGGGCCAATGAGCAGTTCTTC. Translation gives CASSPLGGGANEQFF.

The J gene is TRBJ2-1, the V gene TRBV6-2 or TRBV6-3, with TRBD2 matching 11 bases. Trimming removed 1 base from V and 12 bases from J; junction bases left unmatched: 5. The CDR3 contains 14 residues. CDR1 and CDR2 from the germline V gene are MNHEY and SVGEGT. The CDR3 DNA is TGTGCCAGCAGTTACTTAGGCCTAGCGGGAGGGCAGTTCTTC. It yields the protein CASSYLGLAGGQFF.

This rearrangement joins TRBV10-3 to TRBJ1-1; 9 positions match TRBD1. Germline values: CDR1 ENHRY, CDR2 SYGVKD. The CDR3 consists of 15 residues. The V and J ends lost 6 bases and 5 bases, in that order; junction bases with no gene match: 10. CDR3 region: CAISAITGGPTEAFF. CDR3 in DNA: TGTGCCATCAGCGCAATAACAGGGGGCCCGACTGAAGCTTTCTTT.

The CDR3 loop is CASSLEGRAIGSPLHF. The CDR3 DNA follows: TGTGCCAGCAGCTTAGAGGGCAGGGCTATCGGTTCACCCCTCCACTTT. The J gene is TRBJ1-6, the V gene TRBV7-8; D might be TRBD1 (5 bases). The V end lost 1 base, the J end lost 9 bases, and 16 bases lay between the germline ends. Germline CDR1 SGHVS, CDR2 FQNEAQ. This CDR3 is 16 amino acids long.

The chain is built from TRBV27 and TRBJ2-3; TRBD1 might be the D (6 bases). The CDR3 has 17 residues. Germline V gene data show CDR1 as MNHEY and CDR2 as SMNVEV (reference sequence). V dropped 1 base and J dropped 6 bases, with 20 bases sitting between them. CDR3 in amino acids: CASSLYWTAAWVDTQYF. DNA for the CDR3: TGTGCCAGCAGTTTATACTGGACAGCCGCCTGGGTTGATACGCAGTATTTT.

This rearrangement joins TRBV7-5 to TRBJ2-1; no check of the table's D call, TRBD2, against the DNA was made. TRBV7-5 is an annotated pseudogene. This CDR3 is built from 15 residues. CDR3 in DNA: TGTGTCAGAAGCTCCTGGGGACTAGCGGCCAATGAGCAGTTCTTC. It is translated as CVRSSWGLAANEQFF.

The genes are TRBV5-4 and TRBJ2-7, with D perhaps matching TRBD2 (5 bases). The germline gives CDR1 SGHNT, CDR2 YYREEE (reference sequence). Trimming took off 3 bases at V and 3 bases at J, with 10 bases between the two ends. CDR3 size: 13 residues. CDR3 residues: CASSSGLYYEQYF. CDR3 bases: TGTGCCAGCAGCTCCGGACTTTACTACGAGCAGTACTTC.

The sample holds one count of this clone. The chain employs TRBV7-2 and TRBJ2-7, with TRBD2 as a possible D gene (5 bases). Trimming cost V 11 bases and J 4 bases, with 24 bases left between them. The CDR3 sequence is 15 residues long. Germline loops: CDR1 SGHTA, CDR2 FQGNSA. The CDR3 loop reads CAGWPDRLSGYEQYF. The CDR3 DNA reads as TGTGCCGGCTGGCCGGATCGACTATCCGGATACGAGCAGTACTTC.

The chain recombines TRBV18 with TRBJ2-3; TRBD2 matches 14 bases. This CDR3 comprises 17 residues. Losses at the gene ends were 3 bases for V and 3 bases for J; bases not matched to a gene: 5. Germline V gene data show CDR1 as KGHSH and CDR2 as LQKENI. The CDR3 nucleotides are TGTGCCAGCTCACCGACTAGCGGGAGGGCGCGGACAGATACGCAGTATTTT. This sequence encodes CASSPTSGRARTDTQYF.

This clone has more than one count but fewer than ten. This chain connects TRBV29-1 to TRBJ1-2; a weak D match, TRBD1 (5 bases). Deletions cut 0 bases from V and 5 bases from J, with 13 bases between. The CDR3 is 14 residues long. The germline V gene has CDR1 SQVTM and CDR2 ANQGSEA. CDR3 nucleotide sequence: TGCAGCGTTGAAGAGGGACTCTCCCGGTATGGCTACACCTTC. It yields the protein CSVEEGLSRYGYTF.

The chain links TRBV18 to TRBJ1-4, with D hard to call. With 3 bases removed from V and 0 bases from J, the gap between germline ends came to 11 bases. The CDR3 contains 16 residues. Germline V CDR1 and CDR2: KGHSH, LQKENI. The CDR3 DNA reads TGTGCCAGCTCACCGTCCCTAGGTGCAACTAATGAAAAACTGTTTTTT. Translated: CASSPSLGATNEKLFF.